This section outlines one TCR beta chain sequence together with its context. This entry belongs to a study of blood T cell repertoires in COVID-19. Whole-study context: Spain, Italy and the United States supplied samples that represented acute and convalescent COVID-19.

The CDR3 totals 15 residues. Germline CDR1 is SGHRS and CDR2 is YFSETQ. V shed 4 bases, J shed 3 bases, and the junction held 7 bases outside the gene matches. Profiled with immunoSEQ multiplex PCR; TCRdb holds only in-frame clones, not every one. The sample holds fewer than 350,000 clones, about nine tenths seen once. Sequenced: peripheral blood. The rearrangement uses TRBV5-1 and TRBJ2-1; 7 nucleotides agree with TRBD2. This TCR derives from a man in his forties or fifties with active or convalescent COVID-19. The CDR3 loop reads CASSTPGGVYNEQFF. Here the CDR3 DNA reads TGCGCCAGCAGCACCCCGGGGGGAGTCTACAATGAGCAGTTCTTC.